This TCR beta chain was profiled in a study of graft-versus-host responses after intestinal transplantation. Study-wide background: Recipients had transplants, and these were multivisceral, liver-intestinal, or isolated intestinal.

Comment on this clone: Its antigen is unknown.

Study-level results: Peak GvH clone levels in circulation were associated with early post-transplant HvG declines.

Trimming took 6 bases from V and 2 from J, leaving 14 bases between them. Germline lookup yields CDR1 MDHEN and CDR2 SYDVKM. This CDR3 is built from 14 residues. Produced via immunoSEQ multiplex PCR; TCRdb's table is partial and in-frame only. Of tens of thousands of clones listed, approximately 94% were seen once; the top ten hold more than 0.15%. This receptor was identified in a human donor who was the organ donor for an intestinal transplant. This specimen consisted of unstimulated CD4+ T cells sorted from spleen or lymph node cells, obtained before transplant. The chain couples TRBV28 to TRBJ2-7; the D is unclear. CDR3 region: CASREGSGPYEQYF. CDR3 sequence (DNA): TGTGCCAGCAGGGAAGGATCTGGCCCCTACGAGCAGTACTTC.